This record covers a single T cell receptor beta chain. Germline CDR1 reads SGHNT; CDR2 reads YENEEA. V lost 1 base to trimming and J lost 2 bases, with 9 bases between them. This CDR3 contains 14 residues. This specimen belongs to a study of OX40 agonist ivuxolimab in advanced cancers. Study information: At 82.7% male, the cohort had a mean age of roughly 60 years, ranging from 23 to 79.

TCRdb's copy holds only in-frame clones and misses some; the assay was immunoSEQ multiplex PCR. The repertoire holds just over 80,000 clones, with over 75% as singletons. The TCR sequence derives from an adult with an advanced solid tumor such as melanoma, head and neck, liver or kidney cancer. The sequences come from CD4+ or CD8+ T cells sorted from blood, collected in a trial of the OX40 agonist ivuxolimab. The chain combines TRBV11-3 with TRBJ2-7; no firm D call. CDR3 coding DNA: TGTGCCAGCAGCTTAGTCCTGCCGCCCTACGAGCAGTACTTC. Translated, it gives CASSLVLPPYEQYF.